This TCR beta chain is from a study of T cell responses to AZD1222 COVID-19 vaccine. TCRdb's table, derived via immunoSEQ multiplex PCR, lists solely in-frame clones and lacks some. The top ten clones hold roughly 3.5% of a sample with roughly 120,000 clones, around 87% of them seen once. Trimming took 0 bases from V and 8 from J, leaving 8 bases between them. The CDR3 spans 12 residues. Germline V gene data show CDR1 as SGHRS and CDR2 as YFSETQ. The sequence derives from an adult in good health. This chain links TRBV5-1 with TRBJ1-2; D uncertain. Specimen: peripheral blood, collected on day 0 of AZD1222 vaccination. CDR3 sequence: CASSLGRGGYTF. The CDR3 region has the DNA TGCGCCAGCAGCTTGGGGCGAGGGGGCTACACCTTC.